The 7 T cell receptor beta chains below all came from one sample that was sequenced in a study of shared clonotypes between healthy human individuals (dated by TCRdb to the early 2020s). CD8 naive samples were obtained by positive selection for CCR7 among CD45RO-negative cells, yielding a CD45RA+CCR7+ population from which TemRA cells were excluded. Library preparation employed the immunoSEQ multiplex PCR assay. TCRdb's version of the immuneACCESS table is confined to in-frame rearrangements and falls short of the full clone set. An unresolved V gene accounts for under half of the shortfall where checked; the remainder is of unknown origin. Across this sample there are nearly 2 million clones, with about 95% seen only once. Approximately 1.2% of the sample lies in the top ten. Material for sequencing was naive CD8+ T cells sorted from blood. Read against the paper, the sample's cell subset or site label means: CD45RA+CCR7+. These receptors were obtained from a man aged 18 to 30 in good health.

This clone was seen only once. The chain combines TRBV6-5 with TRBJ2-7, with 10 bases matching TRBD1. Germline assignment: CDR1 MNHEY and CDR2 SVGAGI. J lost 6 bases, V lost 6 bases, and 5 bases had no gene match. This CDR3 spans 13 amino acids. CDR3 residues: CASSPGQGFEQYF. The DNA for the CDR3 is TGTGCCAGCAGCCCGGGACAGGGGTTCGAGCAGTACTTC.

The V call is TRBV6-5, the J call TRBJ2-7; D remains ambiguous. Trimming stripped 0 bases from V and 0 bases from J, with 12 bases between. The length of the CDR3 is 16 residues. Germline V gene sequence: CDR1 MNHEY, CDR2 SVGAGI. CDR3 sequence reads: CASSYSLGQSSYEQYF. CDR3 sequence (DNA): TGTGCCAGCAGTTACTCCCTGGGCCAGAGCTCCTACGAGCAGTACTTC.

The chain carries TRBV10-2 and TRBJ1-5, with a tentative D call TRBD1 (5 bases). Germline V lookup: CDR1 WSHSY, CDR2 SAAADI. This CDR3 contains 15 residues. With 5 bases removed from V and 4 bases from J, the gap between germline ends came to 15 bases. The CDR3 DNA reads TGCGCCAGCAGTCCGCCGGGATCAGGGAATCAGCCCCAGCATTTT. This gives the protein CASSPPGSGNQPQHF.

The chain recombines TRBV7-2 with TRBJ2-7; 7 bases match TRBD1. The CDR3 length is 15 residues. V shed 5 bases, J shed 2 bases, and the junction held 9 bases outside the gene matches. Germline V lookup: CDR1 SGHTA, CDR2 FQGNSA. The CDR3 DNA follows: TGTGCCAGCAGCATGTGGACAGGTTCGGCCTACGAGCAGTACTTC. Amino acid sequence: CASSMWTGSAYEQYF.

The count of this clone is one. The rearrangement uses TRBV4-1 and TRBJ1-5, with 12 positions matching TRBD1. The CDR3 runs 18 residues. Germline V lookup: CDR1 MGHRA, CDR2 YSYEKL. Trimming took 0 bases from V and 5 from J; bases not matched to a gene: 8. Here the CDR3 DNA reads TGCGCCAGCAGCCAAGATGGGCCGGGACAGGGGGCTTATCAGCCCCAGCATTTT. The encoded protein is CASSQDGPGQGAYQPQHF.

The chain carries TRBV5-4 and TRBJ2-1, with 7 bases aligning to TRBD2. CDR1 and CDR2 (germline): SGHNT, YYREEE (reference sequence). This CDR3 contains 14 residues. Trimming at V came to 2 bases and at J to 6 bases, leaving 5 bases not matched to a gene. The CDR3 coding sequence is TGTGCCAGCAGCTTTTCGGCGGGAGCCAATGAGCAGTTCTTC. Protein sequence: CASSFSAGANEQFF. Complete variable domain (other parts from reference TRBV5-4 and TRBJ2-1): ETGVTQSPTHLIKTRGQQVTLRCSSQSGHNTVSWYQQALGQGPQFIFQYYREEENGRGNFPPRFSGLQFPNYSSELNVNALELDDSALYLCASSFSAGANEQFFGPGTRLTVL.

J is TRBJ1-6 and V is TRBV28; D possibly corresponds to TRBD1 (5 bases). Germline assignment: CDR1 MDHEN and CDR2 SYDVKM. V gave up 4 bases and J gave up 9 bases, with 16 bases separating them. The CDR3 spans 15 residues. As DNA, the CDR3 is TGTGCCAGCAGTTGGGGTGGGGGGGTAACTTCACCCCTCCACTTT. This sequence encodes CASSWGGGVTSPLHF.